Listed here are 14 T cell receptor beta chains from one sample, sequenced in a study of blood T cell repertoires in COVID-19. Sequenced by immunoSEQ multiplex PCR; TCRdb stores in-frame clones only, minus some. The data show over 200,000 clones, around 89% seen once. The sample was peripheral blood. The receptors were gathered from a man younger than 40 with COVID-19, enrolled during active disease.

The genes are TRBV2 and TRBJ2-7; D perhaps matches TRBD2 (6 bases). Germline lookup yields CDR1 SNHLY and CDR2 FYNNEI. This CDR3 comprises 15 residues. V was clipped by 0 bases and J by 8 bases, with 17 bases between them. In DNA, the CDR3 is TGTGCCAGCAGTGAAGCCCCGCTCGGGGGTCGGAAGCAGTACTTC. It specifies CASSEAPLGGRKQYF.

CDR3 residues: CASSTTGENQPQHF. The CDR3 DNA sequence: TGTGCCAGCAGTACAACAGGAGAGAATCAGCCCCAGCATTTT. V is TRBV6-6 and J is TRBJ1-5; weak D call: TRBD1 (5 bases). The CDR3 sequence is 14 residues long. Per the germline V gene, CDR1 is MNHNY and CDR2 is SVGAGI (reference sequence). V was pared by 5 bases and J by 4 bases, with 12 bases between.

CDR3 coding DNA: TGTGCCAGCAGCTTAAGCCTCCCTCAGCCCCAGCATTTT. This codes for CASSLSLPQPQHF. The chain joins TRBV7-8 to TRBJ1-5; D is uncertain. V gave up 2 bases and J gave up 6 bases, with 8 bases separating them. Germline assignment: CDR1 SGHVS and CDR2 FQNEAQ. CDR3 length: 13 amino acids.

J is TRBJ2-2 and V is TRBV6-5; D is perhaps TRBD2 (5 bases). The CDR3 consists of 14 residues. Between the trimmed V and J ends, which lost 0 bases and 7 bases, there was a span of 9 bases. Germline CDR1 is MNHEY and CDR2 is SVGAGI. The CDR3 is CASSYSLEGGELFF. DNA for the CDR3: TGTGCCAGCAGTTACTCCCTTGAGGGCGGGGAGCTGTTTTTT.

This clone was counted between two and nine times. Here the CDR3 DNA reads TGCGCCAGCAGCTCGGGGGGACAGGGTGATTCACCCCTCCACTTT. Its protein is CASSSGGQGDSPLHF. The chain combines TRBV5-1 with TRBJ1-6; TRBD1 matches 9 bases. The germline V gene has CDR1 SGHRS and CDR2 YFSETQ. The CDR3 is 15 residues long. J lost 8 bases, V lost 3 bases, and 6 bases had no gene match.

This chain uses TRBV4-1 with TRBJ1-5; 7 bases are shared with TRBD1. CDR1 is MGHRA and CDR2 is YSYEKL in the germline V gene. The CDR3 loop spans 15 amino acids. After removal of 2 bases from V and 10 bases from J, the junction contained 11 bases not matched to a gene. CDR3 sequence reads: CASSQPHRDSPPQHF. The DNA of the CDR3 is TGCGCCAGCAGCCAACCCCACCGGGACAGTCCACCCCAGCATTTT.

In the case of this clone: Other DNA sequences in this specimen translate into the identical CDR3. The chain combines TRBV6-5 with TRBJ1-5, with TRBD1 as a possible D gene (6 bases). Germline loops: CDR1 MNHEY, CDR2 SVGAGI. The CDR3 has 14 amino acids. Trimming stripped 2 bases from V and 6 bases from J, with 11 bases between. The chain's CDR3 is CASSYGGAGQPQHF. The CDR3 DNA reads TGTGCCAGCAGTTACGGGGGGGCTGGTCAGCCCCAGCATTTT.

This clone was seen more than once but under ten times. This sequence joins TRBV7-2 and TRBJ1-6; D remains unclear. Trimming removed 5 bases at V and 13 bases at J, with 12 bases between. The CDR3 loop spans 12 amino acids. Germline V gene lookup returns CDR1 SGHTA and CDR2 FQGNSA. CDR3 coding DNA: TGTGCCAGCAGCGACTACCTGGGTCCCCTCCACTTT. It translates to CASSDYLGPLHF.

Regarding this clone: The same CDR3 is also encoded by other DNA sequences in this sample. The V call is TRBV30, the J call TRBJ2-2, with 7 bases matching TRBD2. J was trimmed by 5 bases and V by 4 bases; bases with no gene match: 10. Germline lookup yields CDR1 GTSNPN and CDR2 SVGIG (reference sequence). This CDR3 spans 15 amino acids. The CDR3, as DNA: TGTGCCTGGACAGGTTTGGCGGGAGTTACCGGGGAGCTGTTTTTT. Protein product: CAWTGLAGVTGELFF.

As DNA, the CDR3 is TGCGCCAGCAGCTTGGGTTTCCTAGCGGGCGAAGATGGGAATGAGCAGTTCTTC. Encoded protein: CASSLGFLAGEDGNEQFF. The chain employs TRBV5-1 and TRBJ2-1; 8 nucleotides match TRBD2. Trimming removed 0 bases from V and 7 bases from J; junction bases left unmatched: 15. The CDR3 sequence is 18 residues long. Germline CDR1 is SGHRS and CDR2 is YFSETQ.

V usage is TRBV4-1 and J usage is TRBJ1-2; possibly TRBD1 for D (6 bases). The CDR3 sequence is 15 residues long. V shed 4 bases and J shed 8 bases, with 20 bases lying between them. The germline CDR1 and CDR2 sequences are MGHRA and YSYEKL. CDR3 nucleotide sequence: TGCGCCAGCAGCCGAGTTACAGGGATTTTGGAGGGCTACACCTTC. This sequence encodes CASSRVTGILEGYTF.

The rearrangement joins TRBV5-1 to TRBJ1-2; 8 bases align to TRBD1. The CDR3 length is 14 residues. Trimming cost V 4 bases and J 7 bases; bases outside gene matches: 9. CDR1 is SGHRS, CDR2 YFSETQ, per germline. The CDR3 loop is CASSPRAGGGGYTF. The CDR3 DNA sequence: TGCGCCAGCAGCCCACGGGCAGGGGGCGGTGGCTACACCTTC. Full variable domain (remainder filled in from reference TRBV5-1 and TRBJ1-2): KAGVTQTPRYLIKTRGQQVTLSCSPISGHRSVSWYQQTPGQGLQFLFEYFSETQRNKGNFPGRFSGRQFSNSRSEMNVSTLELGDSALYLCASSPRAGGGGYTFGSGTRLTVV.

This chain uses TRBV6-6 with TRBJ1-5, with D possibly being TRBD1 (5 bases). The CDR3 has 18 amino acids. V lost 5 bases and J lost 1, with 21 bases in between. Looked up from germline, CDR1 is MNHNY and CDR2 is SVGAGI (reference sequence). This CDR3 is CASSRRRDVWDSNQPQHF. In DNA, the CDR3 is TGTGCCAGCAGTCGGCGGAGGGACGTGTGGGACAGCAATCAGCCCCAGCATTTT.

The CDR3, as DNA: TGTGCCAGCTCACCACTATTGGCGGGGGACAATGAGCAGTTCTTC. Translation gives CASSPLLAGDNEQFF. The genes are TRBV18 and TRBJ2-1, with 7 positions matching TRBD2. Trimming removed 1 base from V and 5 bases from J; junction bases left unmatched: 5. This CDR3 is built from 15 residues. Germline assignment: CDR1 KGHSH and CDR2 LQKENI.